Listed below are T cell receptor beta chains from one sample, sequenced in a study of shared clonotypes between healthy human individuals. The repertoire was sequenced with immunoSEQ multiplex PCR; TCRdb's copy has only in-frame clones and lacks some. The sample lists some 790,000 clones; over 60% were seen once. The sequencing input was memory CD4+ T cells sorted from blood. Receptor source: a young woman in good health. Both conserved end residues are part of each CDR3. A D gene is named only where the DNA matches it firmly. Size tells how often a clone was seen (once, few, many) or the class of an expanded clone, and some rows leave it out.

clone size	V gene	D gene	J gene	CDR3 protein	CDR3 DNA
.	TRBV13	.	TRBJ2-7	CASSLVRGSYEQYF	TGTGCCAGCAGCTTAGTTCGGGGTTCCTACGAGCAGTACTTC
.	TRBV29-1	TRBD2	TRBJ2-5	CSVGRTSPFRETQYF	TGCAGCGTGGGTAGGACTAGCCCATTTAGAGAGACCCAGTACTTC
.	TRBV28	TRBD1	TRBJ2-1	CASTPQGAGNNEQFF	TGTGCCAGCACCCCCCAGGGGGCCGGAAACAATGAGCAGTTCTTC
.	TRBV28	TRBD2	TRBJ2-5	CASSLAGVGETQYF	TGTGCCAGCAGTTTAGCGGGAGTTGGAGAGACCCAGTACTTC
.	TRBV19	TRBD2	TRBJ2-5	CASKTTSGPFQETQYF	TGTGCCAGTAAGACGACTAGCGGGCCTTTCCAAGAGACCCAGTACTTC
.	TRBV4-1	.	TRBJ2-1	CASSPRGEAVNEQFF	TGCGCCAGCAGCCCCAGGGGGGAGGCCGTCAATGAGCAGTTCTTC
.	TRBV28	.	TRBJ1-2	CASSQQGKRGYGYTF	TGTGCCAGCAGTCAACAGGGTAAAAGGGGGTATGGCTACACCTTC
many	TRBV15	TRBD2	TRBJ2-3	CATSRAGTSGSGGDTQYF	TGTGCCACCAGCAGAGCCGGGACTAGCGGGTCCGGGGGAGATACGCAGTATTTT
.	TRBV28	TRBD2	TRBJ2-7	CASSLAGGFSYEQYF	TGTGCCAGCAGTTTGGCGGGAGGGTTTTCCTACGAGCAGTACTTC
.	TRBV29-1	.	TRBJ2-7	CSVPGRYEQYF	TGCAGCGTCCCCGGTCGCTACGAGCAGTACTTC
.	TRBV2	.	TRBJ1-2	CASRGMGDGYTF	TGTGCCAGCAGAGGAATGGGGGATGGCTACACCTTC
.	TRBV25-1	TRBD2	TRBJ2-3	CASIEGTSGSTDTQYF	TGTGCCAGCATCGAGGGGACTAGCGGCAGCACAGATACGCAGTATTTT
.	TRBV19	TRBD1	TRBJ2-3	CASSPRQGLDTQYF	TGTGCCAGTAGCCCCCGACAGGGCTTAGATACGCAGTATTTT
.	TRBV10-3	.	TRBJ2-1	CATGSSLEQFF	TGTGCCACCGGGAGTAGTCTTGAGCAGTTCTTC
.	TRBV6-1	TRBD1	TRBJ1-1	CASRGSDRRSTEAFF	TGTGCCAGCAGGGGATCGGACAGGAGATCCACTGAAGCTTTCTTT
few	TRBV10-1	TRBD1	TRBJ2-3	CASSGDLTGGQDTQYF	TGCGCCAGCAGTGGGGACCTAACAGGGGGCCAAGATACGCAGTATTTT
.	TRBV18	.	TRBJ2-1	CASSPSGSHNEQFF	TGTGCCAGCTCACCTTCCGGGAGCCACAATGAGCAGTTCTTC
.	TRBV18	.	TRBJ2-3	CASSPLEGGASTDTQYF	TGTGCCAGCTCACCATTGGAGGGGGGCGCGTCTACAGATACGCAGTATTTT
.	TRBV28	TRBD2	TRBJ2-1	CASSRGGPYNEQFF	TGTGCCAGCAGTCGGGGGGGCCCCTACAATGAGCAGTTCTTC
.	TRBV27	.	TRBJ2-7	CASSSVGSFGSNEQYF	TGTGCCAGCAGTTCTGTAGGGTCGTTCGGGTCGAACGAGCAGTACTTC
.	TRBV10-1	.	TRBJ2-2	CASSGQTNTGELFF	TGCGCCAGCAGCGGACAGACGAACACCGGGGAGCTGTTTTTT
.	TRBV28	.	TRBJ1-5	CASSSYKQGVDNQPQHF	TGTGCCAGCAGTTCCTACAAACAGGGAGTCGATAATCAGCCCCAGCATTTT
.	TRBV10-2	.	TRBJ2-7	CASSHPFYEQYF	TGCGCCAGCAGTCACCCTTTTTACGAGCAGTACTTC
.	TRBV6-1	TRBD1	TRBJ1-2	CASSEGQGSGYTF	TGTGCCAGCAGTGAAGGACAGGGGTCTGGCTACACCTTC
.	TRBV5-3	TRBD1	TRBJ1-4	CARSYRDRGVSTNEKLFF	TGTGCCAGAAGCTACCGGGACAGGGGGGTTTCGACTAATGAAAAACTGTTTTTT
.	TRBV28	TRBD2	TRBJ2-4	CASSSPSSGSSKNIQYF	TGTGCCAGCAGTTCCCCGAGTAGCGGGAGTTCCAAAAACATTCAGTACTTC
.	TRBV19	.	TRBJ1-2	CASNYPPDGNYGYTF	TGTGCCAGTAATTATCCCCCCGACGGTAACTATGGCTACACCTTC
.	TRBV5-1	.	TRBJ2-7	CASSPLRTTYEQYF	TGCGCCAGCAGCCCCCTGAGAACCACCTACGAGCAGTACTTC
many	TRBV7-2	.	TRBJ2-7	CASSLGPSGYEQYF	TGTGCCAGCAGCTTAGGACCGTCGGGCTACGAGCAGTACTTC
.	TRBV12-5	TRBD2	TRBJ2-1	CASGLVLVSGRGNEQFF	TGTGCTAGTGGTTTGGTACTGGTTAGCGGGAGGGGCAATGAGCAGTTCTTC
.	TRBV6-5	TRBD2	TRBJ2-2	CASQRDYTGELFF	TGTGCCAGCCAGCGGGACTACACCGGGGAGCTGTTTTTT
few	TRBV7-6	.	TRBJ1-3	CASSFTGYSGNTIYF	TGTGCCAGCAGCTTTACAGGTTACTCTGGAAACACCATATATTTT
.	TRBV5-8	.	TRBJ2-7	CASSTRLTFKGNEQYF	TGTGCCAGCAGCACCCGGCTGACTTTCAAAGGGAACGAGCAGTACTTC
once	TRBV28	.	TRBJ1-5	CASSFVPGSQPQHF	TGTGCCAGCAGTTTTGTCCCGGGGAGTCAGCCCCAGCATTTT
.	TRBV2	TRBD1	TRBJ2-7	CASTRQGASYEQYF	TGTGCCAGCACCCGACAGGGGGCCTCCTACGAGCAGTACTTC
.	TRBV5-1	.	TRBJ2-6	CASSSAVGANVLTF	TGCGCCAGCAGTTCGGCGGTTGGGGCCAACGTCCTGACTTTC
.	TRBV10-1	.	TRBJ2-7	CASSSTGIGQYF	TGCGCCAGCAGTTCAACAGGGATCGGGCAGTACTTC
.	TRBV27	TRBD1	TRBJ1-4	CASSYGPDRSNEKLFF	TGTGCCAGCAGTTACGGTCCGGACAGGTCAAATGAAAAACTGTTTTTT
.	TRBV6-5	TRBD1	TRBJ2-7	CASSKTGLSVNEQYF	TGTGCCAGCAGTAAGACAGGGCTGTCTGTTAACGAGCAGTACTTC
.	TRBV7-2	.	TRBJ2-3	CASNQYGVRTGTDTQYF	TGTGCCAGCAACCAATATGGGGTCAGGACGGGCACAGATACGCAGTATTTT
.	TRBV27	.	TRBJ1-2	CASSLWGSDYGYTF	TGTGCCAGCAGTTTATGGGGAAGCGACTATGGCTACACCTTC
.	TRBV2	TRBD1	TRBJ1-5	CASRGTGGTQPQHF	TGTGCCAGCAGGGGGACAGGGGGAACTCAGCCCCAGCATTTT